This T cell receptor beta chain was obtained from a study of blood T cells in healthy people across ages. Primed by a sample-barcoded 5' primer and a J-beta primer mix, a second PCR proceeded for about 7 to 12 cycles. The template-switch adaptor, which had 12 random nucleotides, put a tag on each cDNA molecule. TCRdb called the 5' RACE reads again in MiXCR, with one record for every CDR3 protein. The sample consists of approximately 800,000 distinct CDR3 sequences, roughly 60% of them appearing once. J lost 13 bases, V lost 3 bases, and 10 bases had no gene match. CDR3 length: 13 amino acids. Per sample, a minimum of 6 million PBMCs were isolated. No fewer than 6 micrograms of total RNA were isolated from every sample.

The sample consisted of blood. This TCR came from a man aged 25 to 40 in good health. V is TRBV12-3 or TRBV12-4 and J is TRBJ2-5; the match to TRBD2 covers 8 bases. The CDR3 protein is CASSLSSSGWGYF. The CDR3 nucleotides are TGTGCCAGCAGTTTGAGTTCTAGCGGGTGGGGGTACTTC.